This entry is about one T cell receptor (beta chain). The authors ran a second PCR of about 7 to 11 cycles using a sample-barcoded 5' primer and a J-beta primer mix. MiXCR, run by TCRdb on the 5' RACE reads, gives a single entry per CDR3 protein. This table has over 1,200,000 distinct CDR3 sequences, around 59% appearing once. This sample was included in a study of blood T cells in healthy people across ages. The V gene's germline CDR1 is SGHRS and CDR2 YFSETQ. The V and J ends lost 1 base and 6 bases, in that order; junction bases with no gene match: 6. The CDR3 covers 15 residues. This chain links TRBV5-1 with TRBJ2-7; the match to TRBD2 covers 11 bases. The TCR originated in a man younger than 35 in good health. The sequenced material came from blood. In nucleotides, the CDR3 is TGCGCCAGCAGCTTGAGCGGACTAGCGGGCTCCGAGCAGTACTTC. It yields the protein CASSLSGLAGSEQYF.